This record concerns one T cell receptor (beta chain) sequence. Its specificity is not known. This sample stems from a study of PD-1 blockade in classical Hodgkin lymphoma. Study outcomes and limitations: Healthy donors were reported to have higher baseline TCR diversity than newly diagnosed patients.

The data were produced by immunoSEQ multiplex PCR, yet TCRdb's version contains in-frame clones alone and is incomplete. The repertoire consists of approximately 98,000 clones, with 70% to 90% occurring once and the leading ten covering nearly 20%. In every patient, relapse followed autologous stem cell transplantation, while exposure to brentuximab vedotin differed. The TCR comes from a human donor with classical Hodgkin lymphoma. Sequenced material: peripheral blood mononuclear cells (PBMCs), taken before the second cycle of nivolumab.

The CDR3 DNA follows: TGTGCGGTTTCTGGGACGGCAACTGAAGCTTTCTTT. Its protein is CAVSGTATEAFF. This rearrangement joins TRBV28 to TRBJ1-1, with D tentatively TRBD1 (5 bases). The CDR3 contains 12 residues. Germline V lookup: CDR1 MDHEN, CDR2 SYDVKM.